This TCR beta chain emerged from a study of graft-versus-host responses after intestinal transplantation. TCRdb keeps only in-frame clones here, not all; method: immunoSEQ multiplex PCR. The sample consists of around 100,000 clones, over 85% of them appearing once. The CDR3 has 14 amino acids. Trimming removed 0 bases from V and 4 bases from J, with 11 bases in between. Germline V gives CDR1 SGHRS, CDR2 YFSETQ. Remarks on this clone: What it binds is not known.

The chain recombines TRBV5-1 with TRBJ2-7; perhaps TRBD1 as D (6 bases). Source: unstimulated CD8+ T cells sorted from spleen or lymph node cells, taken before intestinal transplant. The receptor was isolated from a human donor who received an intestinal transplant. Written as DNA, the CDR3 is TGCGCCAGCAGCTTGGAGCCTACAGGGTACGAGCAGTACTTC. This gives the protein CASSLEPTGYEQYF.